The 29 T cell receptor beta chains below all came from one sample that was sequenced in a study of lung T cells in sarcoidosis with Löfgren's syndrome. From the reads, TCRdb called clonotypes with MiXCR, one entry per CDR3 protein. The sample consists of more than 6,500 distinct CDR3 sequences, 20% to 25% of them appearing once. The specimen was CD4+ T cells from bronchoalveolar lavage fluid. These receptors originate from a human donor with sarcoidosis (Löfgren's syndrome or another form), or a control subject (not recorded which).

The J gene is TRBJ2-1, the V gene TRBV12-3 or TRBV12-4; D assignment may be TRBD1 or TRBD2 (5 bases each). V was trimmed by 5 bases and J by 5 bases, leaving 22 bases between them. The CDR3 contains 17 residues. The CDR3 loop reads CASSLIGDLRSHNEQFF. The CDR3 nucleotides read TGTGCCAGCAGTCTTATCGGGGACCTAAGATCCCACAATGAGCAGTTCTTC.

This clonotype was counted a few times. The chain employs TRBV15 and TRBJ2-2; unclear D gene. This CDR3 comprises 15 residues. V lost 0 bases to trimming and J lost 5 bases, with 10 bases between them. Germline V gives CDR1 LNHNV, CDR2 YYDKDF (reference sequence). Written as DNA, the CDR3 is TGTGCCACCAGCAGAGACGCCCAGGAGACCGGGGAGCTGTTTTTT. It specifies CATSRDAQETGELFF. Filled out from reference TRBV15 and TRBJ2-2, the complete variable domain reads DAMVIQNPRYQVTQFGKPVTLSCSQTLNHNVMYWYQQKSSQAPKLLFHYYDKDFNNEADTPDNFQSRRPNTSFCFLDIRSPGLGDTAMYLCATSRDAQETGELFFGEGSRLTVL.

This clonotype was detected only once. The rearrangement joins TRBV5-5 to TRBJ1-1, with D hard to call. The CDR3 length is 15 residues. V was shortened by 3 bases and J by 1 base, with 13 bases between the two germline ends. Germline V gene lookup returns CDR1 SGHKS and CDR2 YYEKEE (reference sequence). DNA of the CDR3: TGTGCCAGCAGCTCGAGGGCTACGACGAACACTGAAGCTTTCTTT. Protein sequence: CASSSRATTNTEAFF.

In regard to this clonotype: Since a much larger clone is just one base distant, this may be a read error. The chain has TRBV15 and TRBJ2-4, with D perhaps TRBD1 (6 bases). The V end lost 5 bases, the J end lost 6 bases, and 8 bases lay between the germline ends. Germline V gene data show CDR1 as LNHNV and CDR2 as YYDKDF (reference sequence). The CDR3 length is 12 residues. The CDR3: CATSLDRNIQYF. CDR3 bases: TGTGCCACCAGCCTGGACAGAAACATTCAGTACTTC.

The rearrangement links TRBV2 to TRBJ1-5; D remains unclear. The CDR3 contains 13 residues. V was cut by 7 bases and J by 1 base, with 8 bases left in between. The germline CDR1 and CDR2 sequences are SNHLY and FYNNEI. DNA of the CDR3: TGTGCCAGCACCCCTCTAAGCAATCAGCCCCAGCATTTT. Amino acids: CASTPLSNQPQHF.

This clonotype was found a few times. The rearrangement uses TRBV28 and TRBJ2-7; D perhaps matches TRBD2 (5 bases). Germline CDR1 and CDR2: MDHEN and SYDVKM. Trimming stripped 6 bases from V and 0 bases from J, with 15 bases between. The CDR3 spans 15 residues. This CDR3 is CASSRAGGLSYEQYF. CDR3 DNA: TGTGCCAGCAGCCGCGCCGGCGGGCTCTCCTACGAGCAGTACTTC.

This clonotype has at least ten counts. This chain joins TRBV11-2 and TRBJ2-7; a possible D gene is TRBD1 (5 bases). This CDR3 has 14 amino acids. Germline assignment: CDR1 SGHAT and CDR2 FQNNGV. V gave up 2 bases and J gave up 3 bases, with 11 bases separating them. The CDR3 loop reads CASSLRIQDYEQYF. Here the CDR3 DNA reads TGTGCCAGCAGCTTACGGATACAGGACTACGAGCAGTACTTC.

This clonotype was observed at least ten times. This chain links TRBV3-1 with TRBJ1-2, with 9 positions matching TRBD1. Germline V gene lookup returns CDR1 LGHDT and CDR2 YNNKEL (reference sequence). V lost 5 bases, J lost 9 bases, and 10 bases stayed unmatched. This CDR3 is 14 amino acids long. The CDR3 sequence is CASSFKGGQGSYTF. For the CDR3, the DNA is TGTGCCAGCAGCTTCAAAGGTGGACAGGGGAGCTACACCTTC.

The V gene is TRBV19, the J gene TRBJ2-3; no definite D call. V was cut by 1 base and J by 2 bases, with 7 bases left in between. The germline CDR1 and CDR2 sequences are LNHDA and SQIVND (reference sequence). The CDR3 runs 14 residues. CDR3 in amino acids: CASSIGVPTDTQYF. The CDR3 nucleotides are TGTGCCAGTAGTATAGGGGTGCCCACAGATACGCAGTATTTT. Full variable domain (outside the CDR3, taken from reference TRBV19 and TRBJ2-3): DGGITQSPKYLFRKEGQNVTLSCEQNLNHDAMYWYRQDPGQGLRLIYYSQIVNDFQKGDIAEGYSVSREKKESFPLTVTSAQKNPTAFYLCASSIGVPTDTQYFGPGTRLTVL.

This clonotype is deemed medium-sized. This rearrangement joins TRBV7-2 to TRBJ2-2; a possible D gene is TRBD1 (6 bases). CDR1 and CDR2 (germline): SGHTA, FQGNSA. Trimming removed 10 bases from V and 5 bases from J, with 17 bases in between. The CDR3 has 14 residues. Here the CDR3 reads CATLIQGWTGELFF. In nucleotides, the CDR3 is TGTGCCACCCTGATACAGGGTTGGACCGGGGAGCTGTTTTTT.

Notes on this clonotype: Given a much more abundant clone one base away, this may be a read error. The chain is built from TRBV2 and TRBJ1-1; D ambiguous. The CDR3 contains 12 residues. Germline CDR1 is SNHLY and CDR2 is FYNNEI. Here the CDR3 DNA reads TGTACCAGCACGGTCAGCCGAACTGAAGCTTTCTTT. Translation gives CTSTVSRTEAFF.

The sample holds a few counts of this clonotype. Compared with germline, one end of the junction differs, possibly owing to a read error. The rearrangement uses TRBV6-6 and TRBJ2-1, with D perhaps TRBD1 (6 bases). The CDR3 contains 13 residues. CDR1 is MNHNY, CDR2 SVGAGI, per germline (reference sequence). The CDR3 loop is CASKGQGYNGQFF. The DNA of the CDR3 is TGTGCCAGCAAGGGCCAGGGGTACAATGGGCAGTTCTTC.

As concerns this clonotype: A much bigger clone sits one base away, suggesting this may be a read error. The V gene is TRBV11-2, the J gene TRBJ2-2, with D unclear. The CDR3 is made up of 14 amino acids. Germline V gene lookup returns CDR1 SGHAT and CDR2 FQNNGV. CDR3 nucleotide sequence: TGTGCCAACAGCCCGATGGGGAACACCGGGGAGCTGTTTTTT. Protein: CANSPMGNTGELFF.

A remark on this clonotype: This may be a read error: a much more frequent sequence differs by one nucleotide. This sequence joins TRBV28 and TRBJ2-3; 8 nucleotides agree with TRBD2. The V gene end was trimmed by 6 bases and the J gene end by 3 bases; junction bases not matched to a gene: 11. This CDR3 is built from 16 residues. The V gene's germline CDR1 is MDHEN and CDR2 SYDVKM. The CDR3 nucleotides read TGTGCCAGCAGCCCTGTTTCGGGGGGGCTAACAGATACGCAGTATTTT. It specifies CASSPVSGGLTDTQYF.

At least ten counts were recorded for this clonotype. The gene calls are TRBV6-1 and TRBJ1-5; 11 positions match TRBD1. Trimming at V came to 6 bases and at J to 6 bases, leaving 4 bases not matched to a gene. This CDR3 has 14 residues. CDR1 MNHNS and CDR2 SASEGT come from the germline V gene. CDR3 bases: TGTGCCAGCAGCACCGGGACAGGGGGTCAGCCCCAGCATTTT. Translating it yields CASSTGTGGQPQHF.

This clonotype was counted between two and nine times. The chain recombines TRBV18 with TRBJ2-1; possibly TRBD1 for D (6 bases). The ends were cut back, 3 bases at V and 2 bases at J, with 11 bases in the middle. Germline lookup yields CDR1 KGHSH and CDR2 LQKENI. The CDR3 sequence is 15 residues long. The CDR3 nucleotides read TGTGCCAGCTCACCTGACAGGCAGACCTACAATGAGCAGTTCTTC. Protein product: CASSPDRQTYNEQFF.

This sequence joins TRBV10-3 and TRBJ1-5; a possible D gene is TRBD1 (6 bases). The length of the CDR3 is 13 residues. Germline CDR1 is ENHRY and CDR2 is SYGVKD. V dropped 9 bases and J dropped 7 bases, with 16 bases sitting between them. The CDR3 nucleotides are TGTGCCATTTCTCTGGAACAGGGACAGCCCCAGCATTTT. Its protein product is CAISLEQGQPQHF.

This clonotype occurred a few times. J is TRBJ2-7 and V is TRBV5-6; 7 bases map to TRBD1. The ends lost 3 bases at V and 3 bases at J; junction bases unmatched: 3. The CDR3 runs to 13 residues. Germline V lookup: CDR1 SGHDT, CDR2 YYEEEE. CDR3 sequence (DNA): TGTGCCAGCAGCTCAACAGGGGTCTACGAGCAGTACTTC. Translated: CASSSTGVYEQYF.

This clonotype is labeled medium-sized. The chain combines TRBV4-2 with TRBJ1-1; D is ambiguous. CDR3 size: 14 residues. Germline assignment: CDR1 LGHNA and CDR2 YNFKEQ. V dropped 3 bases and J dropped 5 bases, with 13 bases sitting between them. The DNA for the CDR3 is TGTGCCAGCAGCCATTTACAGAGGGATACTGAAGCTTTCTTT. This translates into CASSHLQRDTEAFF.

This clonotype appeared many times. The chain joins TRBV5-4 to TRBJ1-1; perhaps TRBD1 as D (5 bases). Per the germline V gene, CDR1 is SGHNT and CDR2 is YYREEE (reference sequence). The ends were cut back, 5 bases at V and 6 bases at J, with 17 bases in the middle. This CDR3 has 14 amino acids. In nucleotides, the CDR3 is TGTGCCAGCAGTCGGCCCGAGTTGGGGGCTGAAGCTTTCTTT. Protein product: CASSRPELGAEAFF.

This clonotype was counted at least ten times. The chain recombines TRBV4-2 with TRBJ2-7, with a tentative D call TRBD2 (5 bases). Trimming removed 4 bases at V and 3 bases at J, with 16 bases between. There are 15 residues in the CDR3. Germline V gene data show CDR1 as LGHNA and CDR2 as YNFKEQ. CDR3 residues: CASSPNRGRVYEQYF. The CDR3 nucleotides are TGTGCCAGCAGCCCGAATAGAGGGAGAGTCTACGAGCAGTACTTC.

By proportion, this clonotype is medium-sized. The chain recombines TRBV20-1 with TRBJ1-5; D ambiguous. Trimming shortened V by 1 base and J by 3 bases, and 7 bases separated the two germline ends. Germline-derived CDR1 and CDR2 are DFQATT and SNEGSKA (reference sequence). The CDR3 covers 13 residues. The CDR3: CSARAANNQPQHF. In DNA form, the CDR3 reads TGCAGTGCTAGAGCCGCGAACAATCAGCCCCAGCATTTT.

A word on this clonotype: The junction departs from germline at one end; a sequencing error may be responsible. This chain links TRBV6-2 or TRBV6-3 with TRBJ2-5; D perhaps matches TRBD1 (5 bases). CDR1 MNHEY and CDR2 SVGEGT come from the germline V gene. This CDR3 is 15 amino acids long. The CDR3 is CASTMLQGYQETQCF. In DNA, the CDR3 is TGTGCTAGCACTATGCTTCAGGGATACCAAGAGACCCAGTGCTTC.

This clonotype has more than one count but fewer than ten. This chain connects TRBV6-1 to TRBJ1-1; a weak D match, TRBD1 (5 bases). The CDR3 spans 12 residues. V lost 6 bases and J lost 8, with 13 bases in between. Germline values: CDR1 MNHNS, CDR2 SASEGT. CDR3 in amino acids: CASSQQEGEAFF. The CDR3 DNA is TGTGCCAGCAGCCAACAGGAGGGCGAAGCTTTCTTT.

This clonotype is large within its sample. This chain connects TRBV28 to TRBJ1-2; possibly TRBD1 for D (5 bases). The length of the CDR3 is 14 residues. CDR1 and CDR2 (germline): MDHEN, SYDVKM. V was shortened by 2 bases and J by 1 base, with 8 bases between the two germline ends. The CDR3 loop is CASSLMQGNYGYTF. The DNA of the CDR3 is TGTGCCAGCAGTTTAATGCAGGGTAACTATGGCTACACCTTC.

There are many counts of this clonotype. The chain joins TRBV2 to TRBJ2-7; 7 bases map to TRBD1. With 8 bases clipped from V and 3 bases from J, the junction kept 7 bases outside the gene matches. Germline V gene lookup returns CDR1 SNHLY and CDR2 FYNNEI. The CDR3 extends over 13 amino acids. CDR3 residues: CASGDSKIYEQYF. The DNA of the CDR3 is TGTGCCAGCGGGGACAGCAAAATCTACGAGCAGTACTTC.

Note on this clonotype: A much larger clone differs from this one at a single base, so this may be a read error. The rearrangement joins TRBV2 to TRBJ2-1, with 10 bases aligning to TRBD1. Germline V lookup: CDR1 SNHLY, CDR2 FYNNEI. This CDR3 comprises 15 residues. CDR3 residues: CVSKSGTGDYNEQFF. The CDR3 DNA reads as TGTGTCAGCAAGTCCGGGACAGGGGACTACAATGAGCAGTTCTTC.

With regard to this clonotype: The conserved phenylalanine or tryptophan is not found at the CDR3 terminus, so this likely reflects a read error. This chain connects TRBV7-2 to TRBJ1-5; 10 nucleotides agree with TRBD1. V lost 4 bases to trimming and J lost 7 bases; unmatched junction nucleotides: 4. Germline V lookup: CDR1 SGHTA, CDR2 FQGNSA. CDR3 size: 14 residues. As DNA, the CDR3 is TGTGCCAGCAGCTGGGGGACAGGGGAGCAGCCCCAGCATTCT. Its protein product is CASSWGTGEQPQHS.

By share, this clonotype ranks as medium-sized. The V and J genes are TRBV6-1 and TRBJ2-1; no reliable D call. V lost 6 bases to trimming and J lost 9 bases, with 9 bases between them. The germline V gene encodes CDR1 MNHNS and CDR2 SASEGT. CDR3 length equals 11 residues. The CDR3 DNA follows: TGTGCCAGCAGGGAATTGGCTGAGCAGTTCTTC. Protein product: CASRELAEQFF.